This TCR beta chain was retrieved from a study of blood T cells in healthy people across ages. This clonotype was seen a single time. Its antigen is still unknown. The study, taken as a whole, reports: Lack of knowledge of donor CMV status possibly confounded expanded clonotype changes.

Trimming pared 5 bases from V and 8 bases from J, leaving 11 bases between. Germline V gene lookup returns CDR1 PRHDT and CDR2 FYEKMQ (reference sequence). This CDR3 has 12 residues. The donors, aged roughly 6 to 100, were healthy Caucasians from Russia. Every donor gave approximately 10 milliliters of peripheral blood. A second PCR, run for roughly 7 to 11 cycles, used a sample-barcoded 5' primer plus a J-beta primer mix. Using its own MiXCR run on the 5' RACE reads, TCRdb lists one record per CDR3 protein. The sample contains about 640,000 distinct CDR3 sequences, 58% of which appear only once. This TCR was recovered from a man aged 60 to 69 in good health. The J gene is TRBJ2-3, the V gene TRBV13; D unclear. The sample comprised blood. In DNA, the CDR3 is TGTGCCAGCAGCCCTGAAGGAGTTACGCAGTATTTT. Protein sequence: CASSPEGVTQYF.